This T cell receptor (beta chain) was sequenced during a study of T cell responses to AZD1222 COVID-19 vaccine. Study-level results: Rises in breadth and depth of Spike-specific TCRs came after two AZD1222 doses. With dominance at 160-218 and 743-854, vaccine-associated CD4 TCRs spanned spike.

Remarks on this clone: Its antigen is still unknown.

Libraries were prepared by immunoSEQ multiplex PCR; TCRdb keeps only in-frame clonotypes and omits some of them. Among about 120,000 clones listed, about 90% were seen once. The origin of this receptor is an adult in good health. Sequencing was performed on peripheral blood, taken on day 0 of MenACWY control vaccination.

The CDR3 DNA reads TGTGCCAGCAGCCAGCCGGGACAGGGAGATGAAAAACTGTTTTTT. Protein product: CASSQPGQGDEKLFF. J is TRBJ1-4 and V is TRBV3-1 (or the pseudogene TRBV3-2); 9 nucleotides align to TRBD1. V dropped 3 bases and J dropped 6; count of bases not matched to a gene: 5. Germline CDR1 LGHDT, CDR2 YNNKEL (reference sequence). The CDR3 runs 15 residues.